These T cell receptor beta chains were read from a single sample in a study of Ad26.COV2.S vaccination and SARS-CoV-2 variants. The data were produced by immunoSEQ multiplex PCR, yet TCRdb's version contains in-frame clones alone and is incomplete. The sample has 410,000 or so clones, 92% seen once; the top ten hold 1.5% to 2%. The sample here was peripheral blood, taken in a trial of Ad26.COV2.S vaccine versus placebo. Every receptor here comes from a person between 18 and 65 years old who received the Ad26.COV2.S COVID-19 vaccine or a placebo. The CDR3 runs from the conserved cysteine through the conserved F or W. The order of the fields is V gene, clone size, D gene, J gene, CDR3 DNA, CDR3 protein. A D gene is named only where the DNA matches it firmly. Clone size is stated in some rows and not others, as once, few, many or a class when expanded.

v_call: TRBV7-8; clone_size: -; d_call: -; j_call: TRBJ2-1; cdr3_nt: TGTGCCAGCAGCCCTTACGAGTGGGCCTTCCACAATGAGCAGTTCTTC; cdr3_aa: CASSPYEWAFHNEQFF
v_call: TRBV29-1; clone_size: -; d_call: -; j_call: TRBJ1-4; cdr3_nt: TGCAGCGCGGAGGGACCGGGTGGTGAAAAACTGTTTTTT; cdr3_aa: CSAEGPGGEKLFF
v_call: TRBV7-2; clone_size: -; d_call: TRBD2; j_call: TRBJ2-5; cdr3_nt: TGTGCCAGCAGCCCCCCGGGACTAGCGGGACAAGAGACCCAGTACTTC; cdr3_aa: CASSPPGLAGQETQYF
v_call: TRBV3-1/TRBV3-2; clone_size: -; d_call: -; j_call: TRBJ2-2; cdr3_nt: TGTGCCAGCAGCCAAGTTACCTCCACCGGGGAGCTGTTTTTT; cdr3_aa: CASSQVTSTGELFF
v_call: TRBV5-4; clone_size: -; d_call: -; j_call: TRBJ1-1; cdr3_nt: TGTGCCAGCAGCTCAGGGTTAGACGCTGAAGCTTTCTTT; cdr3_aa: CASSSGLDAEAFF
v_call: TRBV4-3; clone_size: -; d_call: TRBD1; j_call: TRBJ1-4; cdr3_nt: TGCGCCAGCAGACCGGACAGGGTAGCAACTAATGAAAAACTGTTTTTT; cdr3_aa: CASRPDRVATNEKLFF
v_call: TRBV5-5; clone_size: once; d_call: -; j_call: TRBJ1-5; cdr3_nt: TGTGCCAGCAGCTTCTTGGCCAGCAATCAGCCCCAGCATTTT; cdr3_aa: CASSFLASNQPQHF
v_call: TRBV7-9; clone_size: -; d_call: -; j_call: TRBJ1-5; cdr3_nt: TGTGCCAGCAGCTTAGCTCAAGTTGGGGTAAACAATCAGCCCCAGCATTTT; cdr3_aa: CASSLAQVGVNNQPQHF
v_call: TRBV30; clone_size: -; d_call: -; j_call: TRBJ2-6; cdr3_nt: TGTGCCTGGAGTCGCTTTCCGTTCTCTGGGGCCAACGTCCTGACTTTC; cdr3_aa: CAWSRFPFSGANVLTF
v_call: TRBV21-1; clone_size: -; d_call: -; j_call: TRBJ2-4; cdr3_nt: TGTGCCAGCAGCAATCTCGTGGGGGGGATGAAAAACATTCAGTACTTC; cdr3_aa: CASSNLVGGMKNIQYF
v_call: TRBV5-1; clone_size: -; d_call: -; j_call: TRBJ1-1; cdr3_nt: TGCGCCAGCAGCTTGTCCCTGAACACTGAAGCTTTCTTT; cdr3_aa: CASSLSLNTEAFF
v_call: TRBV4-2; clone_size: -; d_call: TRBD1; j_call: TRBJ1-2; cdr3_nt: TGTGCCAGCAGCCAAGCTATACGGCAGGGGGCAAACTATGGCTACACCTTC; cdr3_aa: CASSQAIRQGANYGYTF
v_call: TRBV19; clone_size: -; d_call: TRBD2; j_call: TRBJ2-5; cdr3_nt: TGTGCCAGTAGTAAAGGACTAGCGGGGGGGCTTCGAGAGACCCAGTACTTC; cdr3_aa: CASSKGLAGGLRETQYF
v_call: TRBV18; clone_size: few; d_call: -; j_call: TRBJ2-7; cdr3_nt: TGTGCCAGCTCACCGGGCGGGGAGATTTCCTACGAGCAGTACTTC; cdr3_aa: CASSPGGEISYEQYF
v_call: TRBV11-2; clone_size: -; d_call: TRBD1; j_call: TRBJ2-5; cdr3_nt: TGTGCCAGCAGCGTACAGGGGGCGGTGGAGACCCAGTACTTC; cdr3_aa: CASSVQGAVETQYF
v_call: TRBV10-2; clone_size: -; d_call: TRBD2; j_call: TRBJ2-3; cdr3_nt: TGCGCCAGCAGTGGGACTAGCGGGCCTTCTAGCACAGATACGCAGTATTTT; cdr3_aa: CASSGTSGPSSTDTQYF
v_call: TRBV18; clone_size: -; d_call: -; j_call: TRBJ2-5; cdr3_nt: TGTGCCAGCTCACCAGACGATCACGGGACCCAGTACTTC; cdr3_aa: CASSPDDHGTQYF
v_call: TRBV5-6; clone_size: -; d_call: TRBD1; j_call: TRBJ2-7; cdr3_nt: TGTGCCAGCAGCTCCTACCGGGACAGCGGATTCTACGAGCAGTACTTC; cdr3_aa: CASSSYRDSGFYEQYF
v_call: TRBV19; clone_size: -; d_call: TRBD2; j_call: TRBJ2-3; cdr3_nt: TGTGCCAGTAATAATGGGGACTACACAGATACGCAGTATTTT; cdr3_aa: CASNNGDYTDTQYF
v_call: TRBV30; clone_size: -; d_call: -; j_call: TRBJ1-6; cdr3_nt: TGTGCCTGGAGCCGAGGGGAAGTTTATAATTCACCCCTCCACTTT; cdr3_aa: CAWSRGEVYNSPLHF
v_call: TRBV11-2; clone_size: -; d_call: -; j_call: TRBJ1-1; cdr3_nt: TGTGCCAGCAGCGGCGCATGGGCCACTGAAGCTTTCTTT; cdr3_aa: CASSGAWATEAFF
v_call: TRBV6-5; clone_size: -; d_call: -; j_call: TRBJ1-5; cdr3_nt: TGTGCCAGCGGCTGGCGGGCCACGAGTCAGCCCCAGCATTTT; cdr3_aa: CASGWRATSQPQHF
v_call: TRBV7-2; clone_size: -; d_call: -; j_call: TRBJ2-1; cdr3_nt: TGTGCCAGCAGCTTCCCCCCCCGTTCCTACAATGAGCAGTTCTTC; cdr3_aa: CASSFPPRSYNEQFF
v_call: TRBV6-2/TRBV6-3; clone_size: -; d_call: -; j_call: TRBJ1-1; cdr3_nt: TGTGCCAGCAGTTACTTTGGGGGGCCAGGCACTGAAGCTTTCTTT; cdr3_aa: CASSYFGGPGTEAFF
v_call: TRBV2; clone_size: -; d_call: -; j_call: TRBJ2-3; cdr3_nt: TGTGCCAGCACATTGGGGGGTTTAGATACGCAGTATTTT; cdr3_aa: CASTLGGLDTQYF
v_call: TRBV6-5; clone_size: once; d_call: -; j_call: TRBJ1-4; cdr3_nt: TGTGCCAGCAGTTACTCAGGGTCAGGCTCTGAAAAACTGTTTTTT; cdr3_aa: CASSYSGSGSEKLFF
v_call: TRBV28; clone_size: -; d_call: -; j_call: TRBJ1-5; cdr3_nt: TGTGCCACCCGGAGAGAGGGGTATAGCAATCAGCCCCAGCATTTT; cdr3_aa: CATRREGYSNQPQHF
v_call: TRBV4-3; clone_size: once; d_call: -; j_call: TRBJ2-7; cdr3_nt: TGCGCCAGCAGCCAAGATAGCACAGTTAATTCCTACGAGCAGTACTTC; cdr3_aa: CASSQDSTVNSYEQYF
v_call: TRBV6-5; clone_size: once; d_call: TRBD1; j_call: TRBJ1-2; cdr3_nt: TGTGCCAGCAGCAAGGGACAGGAAAATGGCTACACCTTC; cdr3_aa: CASSKGQENGYTF
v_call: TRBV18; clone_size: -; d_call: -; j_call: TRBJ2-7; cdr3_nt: TGTGCCAGCTCCGGACAAAACTACGACGGGCAGTACTTC; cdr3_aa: CASSGQNYDGQYF
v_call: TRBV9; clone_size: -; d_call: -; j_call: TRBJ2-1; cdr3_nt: TGTGCCAGCAGCACTTTGAACCGGGGGGCCGCCTACAATGAGCAGTTCTTC; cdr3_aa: CASSTLNRGAAYNEQFF
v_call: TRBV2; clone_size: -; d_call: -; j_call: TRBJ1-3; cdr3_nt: TGTGCCAGCAGAGAGGCCCCCTCTGGAAACACCATATATTTT; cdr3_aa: CASREAPSGNTIYF
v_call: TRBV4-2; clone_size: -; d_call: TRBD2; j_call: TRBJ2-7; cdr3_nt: TGTGCCAGCAGCCCTATGGGACTAGCGGACTACGAGCAGTACTTC; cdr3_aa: CASSPMGLADYEQYF
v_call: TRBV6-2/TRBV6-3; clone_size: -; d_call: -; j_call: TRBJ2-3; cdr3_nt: TGTGCCAGCAGTAACCCCAACTTAGCGGCTAGCACAGATACGCAGTATTTT; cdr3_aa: CASSNPNLAASTDTQYF
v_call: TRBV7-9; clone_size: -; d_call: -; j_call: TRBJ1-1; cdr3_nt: TGTGCCTGCCGAAGAGGGTGGAACACTGAAGCTTTCTTT; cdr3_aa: CACRRGWNTEAFF
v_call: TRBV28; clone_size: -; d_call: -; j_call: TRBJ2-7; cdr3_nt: TGTGCCAGCAGCAGTTTTGGGGACGAGCAGTACTTC; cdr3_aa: CASSSFGDEQYF
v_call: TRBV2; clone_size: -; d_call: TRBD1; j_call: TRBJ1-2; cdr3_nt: TGTGCCAGCAGTGTGAGGGACAGGTTTTTTCTTCACTATGGCTACACCTTC; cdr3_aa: CASSVRDRFFLHYGYTF
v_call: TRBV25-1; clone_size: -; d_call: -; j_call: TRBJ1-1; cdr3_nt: TGTGCCAGCAGTGATCACCGGGGCACTGAAGCTTTCTTT; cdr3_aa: CASSDHRGTEAFF
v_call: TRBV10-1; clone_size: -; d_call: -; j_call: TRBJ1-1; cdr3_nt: TGCGCCAGCAGTGCGGGGGGACGGGGGAATGCTTTCTTT; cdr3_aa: CASSAGGRGNAFF
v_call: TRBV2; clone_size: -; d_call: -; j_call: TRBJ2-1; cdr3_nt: TGTGCCAGCAGTGCGCACTCGGGGGACAATGAGCAGTTCTTC; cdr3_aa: CASSAHSGDNEQFF
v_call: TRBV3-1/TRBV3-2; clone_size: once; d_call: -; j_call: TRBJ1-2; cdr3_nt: TGTGCCAGCAGCCAAGCGCAGGGCGGCTATGGCTACACCTTC; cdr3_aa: CASSQAQGGYGYTF
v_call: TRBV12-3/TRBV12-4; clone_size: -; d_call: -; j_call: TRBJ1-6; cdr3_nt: TGTGCCAGCAGTTCGGGCGTTTGGCACCTCCACTTT; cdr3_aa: CASSSGVWHLHF
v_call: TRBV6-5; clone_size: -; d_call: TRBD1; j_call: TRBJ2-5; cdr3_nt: TGTGCCAGCAGTTACTCGAGTGGACAGGGGGGGGAGACCCAGTACTTC; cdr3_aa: CASSYSSGQGGETQYF
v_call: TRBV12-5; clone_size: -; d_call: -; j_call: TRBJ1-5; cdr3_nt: TGTGCTAGTGGGCCCGGGACACCGGAGGTATCGCCCCAGCATTTT; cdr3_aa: CASGPGTPEVSPQHF
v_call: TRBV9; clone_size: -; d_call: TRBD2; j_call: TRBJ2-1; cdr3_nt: TGTGCCAGCGCCCCCCCCGGGGGGGACAATGAGCAGTTCTTC; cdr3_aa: CASAPPGGDNEQFF
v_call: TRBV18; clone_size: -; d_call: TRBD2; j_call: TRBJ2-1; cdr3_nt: TGTGCCAGCTCACCCGGGAGGGGGATTTACAATGAGCAGTTCTTC; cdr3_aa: CASSPGRGIYNEQFF
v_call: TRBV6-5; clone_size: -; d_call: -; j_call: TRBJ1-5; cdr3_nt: TGTGCCTGCCAACAAAGGGGCAATCAGCCCCAGCATTTT; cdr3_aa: CACQQRGNQPQHF
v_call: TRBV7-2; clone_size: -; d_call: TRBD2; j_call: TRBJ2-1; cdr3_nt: TGTGCCAGCAGCTCCTCGACTAGCGAGAATGAGCAGTTCTTC; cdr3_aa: CASSSSTSENEQFF
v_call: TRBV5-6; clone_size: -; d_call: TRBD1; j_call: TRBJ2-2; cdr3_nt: TGTGCCAGCAGCTTGGACCTGGGACAGGGACCGACCGGGGAGCTGTTTTTT; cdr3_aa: CASSLDLGQGPTGELFF
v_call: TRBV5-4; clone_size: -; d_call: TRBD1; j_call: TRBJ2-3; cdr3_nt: TGTGCCAGCAGAGGGGCCCCCGACAGGGCGACAGATACGCAGTATTTT; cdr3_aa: CASRGAPDRATDTQYF
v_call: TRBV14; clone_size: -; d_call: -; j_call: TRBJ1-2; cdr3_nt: TGTGCCAGCAGCCAAAGTTTCGGGGTTAACTATGGCTACACCTTC; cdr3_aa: CASSQSFGVNYGYTF
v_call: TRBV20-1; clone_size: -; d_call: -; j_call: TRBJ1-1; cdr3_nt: TGCAGTGCTAGTGTAGGGGGGGACACTGAAGCTTTCTTT; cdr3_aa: CSASVGGDTEAFF
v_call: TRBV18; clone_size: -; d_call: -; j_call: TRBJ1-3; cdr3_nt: TGTGCCAGCTCACCGAAACAACAGATCTCTGGAAACACCATATATTTT; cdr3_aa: CASSPKQQISGNTIYF
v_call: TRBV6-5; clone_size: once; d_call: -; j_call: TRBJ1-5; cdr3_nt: TGTGCCGCAAACCATCAGCCCCAGCATTTT; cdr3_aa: CAANHQPQHF
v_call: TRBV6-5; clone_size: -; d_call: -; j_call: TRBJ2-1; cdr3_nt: TGTGCCAGCAGTTACATAGGGGATAATGAGCAGTTCTTC; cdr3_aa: CASSYIGDNEQFF
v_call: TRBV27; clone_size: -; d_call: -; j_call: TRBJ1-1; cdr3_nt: TGTGCCAGCAGCCCTACTGGGGGGGCGGCGAACACTGAAGCTTTCTTT; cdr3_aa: CASSPTGGAANTEAFF
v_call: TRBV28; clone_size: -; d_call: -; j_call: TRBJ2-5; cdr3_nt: TGTGCCAGCAGTTTGGCCGAACGGGGGCGAGAGACCCAGTACTTC; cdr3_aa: CASSLAERGRETQYF
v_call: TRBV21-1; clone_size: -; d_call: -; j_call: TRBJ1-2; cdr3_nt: TGTGCCAGCAGCAAAGGAGATCCAAACGGCCATGGCTACACCTTC; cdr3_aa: CASSKGDPNGHGYTF
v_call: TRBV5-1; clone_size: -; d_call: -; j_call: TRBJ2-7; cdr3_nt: TGCGCCAGCAGCTGGGACGGAAGCTCCTACGAGCAGTACTTC; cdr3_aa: CASSWDGSSYEQYF